This T cell receptor beta chain originates from a study of blood T cell repertoires in COVID-19. Study processing details: The assay estimated nucleated cells by amplifying reference gene primers. Data came from immunoSEQ multiplex PCR; TCRdb stores just in-frame clones and leaves some out. The V and J calls and clone size are taken from that table; D and trimming were inferred from the DNA. The table records around 140,000 clones, over 70% of them present only once. The germline V gene has CDR1 SQVTM and CDR2 ANQGSEA. This CDR3 is built from 13 residues. Trimming shortened V by 3 bases and J by 7 bases, and 15 bases separated the two germline ends.

V is TRBV29-1 and J is TRBJ2-5, with D possibly matching TRBD2 (5 bases). The sequenced sample consisted of peripheral blood. The TCR comes from a woman aged 60-75 years with acute or convalescent COVID-19. The CDR3 spells CSVEVSGRGTQYF. The CDR3 nucleotides are TGCAGCGTTGAGGTATCGGGGAGAGGGACCCAGTACTTC.